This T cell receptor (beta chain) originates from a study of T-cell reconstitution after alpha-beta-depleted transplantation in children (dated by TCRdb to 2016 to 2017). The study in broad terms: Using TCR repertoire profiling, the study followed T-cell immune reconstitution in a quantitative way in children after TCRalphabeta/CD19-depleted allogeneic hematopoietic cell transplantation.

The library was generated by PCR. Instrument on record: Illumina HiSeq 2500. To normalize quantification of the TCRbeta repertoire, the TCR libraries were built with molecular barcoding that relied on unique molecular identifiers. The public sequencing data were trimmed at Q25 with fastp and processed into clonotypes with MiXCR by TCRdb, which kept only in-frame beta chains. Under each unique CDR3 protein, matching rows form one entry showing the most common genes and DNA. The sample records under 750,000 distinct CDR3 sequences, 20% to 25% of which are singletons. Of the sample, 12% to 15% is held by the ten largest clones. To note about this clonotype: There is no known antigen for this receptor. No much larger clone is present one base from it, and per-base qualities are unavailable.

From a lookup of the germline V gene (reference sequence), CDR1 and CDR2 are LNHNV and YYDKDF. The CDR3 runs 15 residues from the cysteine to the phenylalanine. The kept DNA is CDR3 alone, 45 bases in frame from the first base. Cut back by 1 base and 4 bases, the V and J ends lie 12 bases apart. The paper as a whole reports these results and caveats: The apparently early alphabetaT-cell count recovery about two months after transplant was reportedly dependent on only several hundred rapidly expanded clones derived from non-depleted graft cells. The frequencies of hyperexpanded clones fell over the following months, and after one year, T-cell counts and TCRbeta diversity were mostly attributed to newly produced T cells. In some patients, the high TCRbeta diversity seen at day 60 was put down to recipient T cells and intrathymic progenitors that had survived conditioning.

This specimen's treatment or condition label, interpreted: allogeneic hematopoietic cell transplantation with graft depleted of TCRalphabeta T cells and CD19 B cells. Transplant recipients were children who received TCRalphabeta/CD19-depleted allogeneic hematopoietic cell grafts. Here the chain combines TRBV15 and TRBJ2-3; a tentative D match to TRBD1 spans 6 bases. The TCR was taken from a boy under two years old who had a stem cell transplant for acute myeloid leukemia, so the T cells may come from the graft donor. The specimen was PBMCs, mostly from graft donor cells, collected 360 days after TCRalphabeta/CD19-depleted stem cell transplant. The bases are TGTGCCACCAGCAGAGGGGAAGGGGGAGCAGATACGCAGTATTTT. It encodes CATSRGEGGADTQYF.